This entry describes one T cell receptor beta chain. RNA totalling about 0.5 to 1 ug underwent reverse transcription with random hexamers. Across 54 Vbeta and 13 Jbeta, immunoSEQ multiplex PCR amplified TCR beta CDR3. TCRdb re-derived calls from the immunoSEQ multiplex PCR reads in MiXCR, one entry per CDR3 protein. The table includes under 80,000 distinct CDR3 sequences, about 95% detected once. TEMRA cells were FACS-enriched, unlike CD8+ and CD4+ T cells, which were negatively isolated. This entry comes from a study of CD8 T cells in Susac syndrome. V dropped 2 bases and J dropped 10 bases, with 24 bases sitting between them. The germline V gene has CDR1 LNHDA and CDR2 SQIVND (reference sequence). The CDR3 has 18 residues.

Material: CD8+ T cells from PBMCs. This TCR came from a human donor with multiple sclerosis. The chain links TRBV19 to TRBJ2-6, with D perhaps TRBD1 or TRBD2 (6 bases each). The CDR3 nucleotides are TGTGCCAGTAGTATATTTACCCGAGGGGGGCCCCTATCGAACGTCCTGACTTTC. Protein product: CASSIFTRGGPLSNVLTF.